Below, one T cell receptor beta chain is given with its context. What it binds is not known. Other DNA sequences in the sample encode the same CDR3. The record originates from a study of PD-1 blockade in classical Hodgkin lymphoma. Findings of the study overall: Individuals who commenced nivolumab within less than 1 year of ASCT were excluded. Newly diagnosed patients and complete responders had comparable diversity at baseline. The repertoire differences lack a defined cause, possibly disease activity or prior therapy.

Each patient relapsed following autologous stem cell transplantation, and prior brentuximab vedotin exposure differed. The protocol was immunoSEQ multiplex PCR, while the TCRdb copy is restricted to in-frame clones and leaves out a portion. The sample consists of over 90,000 clones, roughly 89% of them appearing once. Trimming shortened V by 2 bases and J by 0 bases, and 6 bases separated the two germline ends. Germline assignment: CDR1 SGHRS and CDR2 YFSETQ. The CDR3 loop spans 14 amino acids. Sequences were derived from peripheral blood mononuclear cells (PBMCs), sampled before the second cycle of nivolumab. This receptor was identified in a human donor with classical Hodgkin lymphoma. The chain employs TRBV5-1 and TRBJ1-3; unclear D gene. This CDR3 reads CASSLGSSGNTIYF. The CDR3 bases are TGCGCCAGCAGCTTAGGAAGCTCTGGAAACACCATATATTTT.